This T cell receptor (beta chain) is drawn from a study of CD8+CD57+ T cells in acquired aplastic anemia. Study-level information: The study obtained an average of roughly 2.9 ug of DNA from sorted CD4+ and CD8+ cells.

Patients picked for sequencing had shown CD8+CD57+ cell expansion detected by flow cytometry. All participating patients were living with severe acquired aplastic anemia. A word on this clonotype: The antigen is not known.

Genomic DNA provided the template from which TCR beta VDJ and CDR3 profiles were obtained. MiXCR was run by TCRdb on the reads, yielding one entry per CDR3 protein. The sample lists fewer than 85,000 distinct CDR3 sequences, around 70% occurring once. General study points: Patients did not significantly differ from controls in CD8+ Simpson's diversity. It was found that roughly 31 CD8+ CDR3 sequences were shared between patients and controls.

Sequenced input: sorted CD4+, CD8+, or CD8+CD57+ T cells (not recorded which) from PBMCs. This sequence originates from a human donor with aplastic anemia.

Written as DNA, the CDR3 is TGTGCCAGCAGCCCTGGACTAGCGAGTCAGCCGCACGAGCAGTACTTC. Translating gives CASSPGLASQPHEQYF. The chain is built from TRBV25-1 and TRBJ2-7; 9 bases line up with TRBD2. Trimming cost V 6 bases and J 5 bases; bases outside gene matches: 14. CDR1 and CDR2 (germline): MGHDK, SYGVNS. CDR3 length: 16 amino acids.